Listed below are T cell receptor beta chains from one sample, sequenced in a study of CDR3 diversity in severe acne. TCRdb ran MiXCR on the PCR reads and lists one entry per CDR3 protein. The table shows about 93,000 distinct CDR3 sequences, with about 48% occurring only once. The sequencing input was blood. All receptors derive from a male donor in good health, serving as a control. Both conserved end residues are part of each CDR3. A D gene is named only where the DNA matches it firmly. The size entry is marked missing in some rows and otherwise reads once, few, many or a size class.

TRBV9	NA	TRBJ2-1	many	TGTGCCAGCAGCCCACTAGTGACCTCCTACAATGAGCAGTTCTTC	CASSPLVTSYNEQFF
TRBV12-3/TRBV12-4	NA	TRBJ2-5	NA	TGTGCCAGCAGTTCCCGCCTCCAAGAGACCCAGTACTTC	CASSSRLQETQYF
TRBV5-1	TRBD1	TRBJ2-7	NA	TGCGCCAGCAGCTCGGTCATCCGGACAGGGGTCTACGAGCAGTACTTC	CASSSVIRTGVYEQYF
TRBV7-9	TRBD2	TRBJ2-7	NA	TGTGCCAGCAGACCAGCGGGGGGCTACGAGCAGTACTTC	CASRPAGGYEQYF
TRBV12-5	TRBD1	TRBJ1-2	NA	TGTGCTAGTGGGTTGACAGGGGACTATGGCTACACCTTC	CASGLTGDYGYTF
TRBV10-3	NA	TRBJ1-2	few	TGTGCCATCAGTTCCTACGTGGGGGAAACCGGCTACACCTTC	CAISSYVGETGYTF
TRBV27	NA	TRBJ2-3	many	TGTGCCAGCAGTTTCGCAGATACGCAGTATTTT	CASSFADTQYF
TRBV10-3	TRBD1	TRBJ1-2	NA	TGTGCCAGCACCCGTTTCGGACAGGGGGCGCGAGGCTACACCTTC	CASTRFGQGARGYTF
TRBV20-1	NA	TRBJ2-5	many	TGCAGTGCTCGGTGGGAGACCCAGTACTTC	CSARWETQYF
TRBV20-1	NA	TRBJ1-6	few	TGCAGTGCCCCGGACAGAAGCTCCTATAATTCACCCCTCCACTTT	CSAPDRSSYNSPLHF
TRBV24-1	NA	TRBJ2-3	medium-sized	TGTGCCACCGGGACGCGCACAGATACGCAGTATTTT	CATGTRTDTQYF
TRBV29-1	TRBD1	TRBJ2-2	NA	TGCAGCGTTGTTCTCGGACAGGGGGCGCAGACCGGGGAGCTGTTTTTT	CSVVLGQGAQTGELFF
TRBV6-1	NA	TRBJ2-1	many	TGTGCCAGCCCGAGGGGGACGTGGGGTGAGCAGTTCTTC	CASPRGTWGEQFF
TRBV2	NA	TRBJ2-2	NA	TGTGCCAGCATATTCAGGGTGAACACCGGGGAGCTGTTTTTT	CASIFRVNTGELFF
TRBV19	TRBD1	TRBJ1-1	NA	TGTGCCAGTACCCGGACAGGGGTATTGGACACTGAAGCTTTCTTT	CASTRTGVLDTEAFF
TRBV19	TRBD1	TRBJ1-1	NA	TGTGCCAGTAGGTCCGGACAGGGGGCAAGGGAAGCTTTCTTT	CASRSGQGAREAFF
TRBV6-4	NA	TRBJ2-2	NA	TGTGCCAGCAGTCCTACTAGCAGGACGAACACCGGGGAGCTGTTTTTT	CASSPTSRTNTGELFF
TRBV19	NA	TRBJ2-7	NA	TGTGCCAGTAGTATAGGGCAGGCTGGCAACGAGCAGTGCTTC	CASSIGQAGNEQCF
TRBV7-9	NA	TRBJ1-3	once	TGTGCCAGCAGCCAAGAGCAGGGATACCAAGAGACCATATATTTT	CASSQEQGYQETIYF
TRBV7-9	TRBD2	TRBJ2-7	NA	TGTGCCAGCAGCAAGTCGACTGGTAGCGGGAAGGAGCAGTACTTC	CASSKSTGSGKEQYF
TRBV28	TRBD1	TRBJ1-5	few	TGTGCCAGCAGCTTTCTGACAGGGAGGAGCAATCAGCCCCAGCATTTT	CASSFLTGRSNQPQHF
TRBV24-1	NA	TRBJ2-7	few	TGTGCCACCAGTGATTCTCTTTCCGGGAGCTACGAGCAGTACTTC	CATSDSLSGSYEQYF
TRBV13	NA	TRBJ2-7	NA	TGTGCCAGCAGCTTAAGGTCGGCCAGAGCCTACGAGCAGTACTTC	CASSLRSARAYEQYF
TRBV5-1	NA	TRBJ1-6	NA	TGCGCCAGCAGTTCTGGGACGGAGACACCCCTCCACTTT	CASSSGTETPLHF
TRBV18	NA	TRBJ1-2	NA	TGTGCCAGCTCTCAAAGGGATACAGGAGTAGACTATGGCTACACCTTC	CASSQRDTGVDYGYTF
TRBV2	NA	TRBJ1-2	many	TGTGCCAGCAGTGTTCAGGGTGAGGCTAACTATGGCTACACCTTC	CASSVQGEANYGYTF
TRBV24-1	NA	TRBJ2-2	NA	TGTGCCACCAGTGATTGGATGAACACCGGGGAGCTGTTTTTT	CATSDWMNTGELFF
TRBV2	TRBD1	TRBJ1-1	NA	TGTGCCAGCAGTGAAGGACAGGGAAGGCTGAACACTGAAGCTTTCTTT	CASSEGQGRLNTEAFF
TRBV9	NA	TRBJ1-5	NA	TGTGCCAGCGGCCGGGAAGGGGCGAATCAGCCCCAGCATTTT	CASGREGANQPQHF
TRBV2	NA	TRBJ2-3	medium-sized	TGTGCCAGCAGTGAATGGGACGGCACAGATACGCAGTATTTT	CASSEWDGTDTQYF
TRBV11-1	NA	TRBJ2-7	many	TGTGCCAGCAGCACTCCCCGACAGTCCACATCCTCCTACGAGCAGTACTTC	CASSTPRQSTSSYEQYF
TRBV2	NA	TRBJ1-2	NA	TGTGCCAGCAGTGAGGGGCGCTATGGCTACACCTTC	CASSEGRYGYTF
TRBV25-1	NA	TRBJ2-3	medium-sized	TGTGCCAGCAGTGAAGGAGGGGACTGGGTCTATGGCACAGATACGCAGTATTTT	CASSEGGDWVYGTDTQYF
TRBV7-9	TRBD2	TRBJ2-7	few	TGTGCCAGCAGCTTCAACGGACTAGCGGGGGGCTACGAGCAGTACTTC	CASSFNGLAGGYEQYF
TRBV12-3/TRBV12-4	NA	TRBJ2-6	NA	TGTGCCAGCAGTTGGGTCCCTGGGGCCAACGTCCTGACTTTC	CASSWVPGANVLTF
TRBV5-4	NA	TRBJ1-2	few	TGTGCCAGCAACAGAGGGGGGCACTATGGCTACACCTTC	CASNRGGHYGYTF
TRBV27	NA	TRBJ2-1	few	TGTGCCAGCAGAGGGGAGAGCTCCTACAATGAGCAGTTCTTC	CASRGESSYNEQFF